The present T cell receptor (beta chain) was sequenced within a study of stem cell transplantation in POMP-related autoinflammatory disease. The study, taken as a whole, reports: In PRAID patients, the number of distinct TRB V-J gene pairings was restricted. In patients with PRAID, every analyzed T-cell subset tended to show lower diversity and higher clonality.

The method was immunoSEQ multiplex PCR; TCRdb's version includes in-frame clones alone and lacks a portion of them. Of some 70,000 clones in the sample, under 95% were seen once. CDR3 length equals 14 residues. After removal of 2 bases from V and 1 base from J, the junction contained 0 bases not matched to a gene. Germline CDR1 SEHNR, CDR2 FQNEAQ (reference sequence). About this clone: Its antigen is as yet unknown.

This specimen consisted of CD4+ T cells from PBMCs, obtained after stem cell transplantation. J is TRBJ1-1 and V is TRBV7-9, with 8 bases matching TRBD1. The sequence was collected from a human patient with POMP-related autoinflammation and immune dysregulation (PRAID). The T cells may partly be graft donor cells. The CDR3 DNA reads as TGTGCCAGCAGCTTACAGGGGGCGAACACTGAAGCTTTCTTT. Protein: CASSLQGANTEAFF.